A selection of T cell receptor beta chains follows, all from one sample in a study of cytomegalovirus exposure and HLA in healthy donors. Sequencing used immunoSEQ multiplex PCR; TCRdb keeps in-frame clones, though not all of them. The table records 85,000 to 130,000 clones, roughly 70% of them present only once. Sequences were obtained from PBMCs. These receptors all come from a young woman in good health and CMV-seropositive. CDR3s include the opening cysteine and the closing phenylalanine or tryptophan. The order of the fields is D gene, clone size, J gene, V gene, CDR3 DNA, CDR3 protein. A D gene is named only where the DNA matches it firmly. Part of the rows lack a size; the others show once, few, many or a class for expanded clones.

D gene: .; clone size: .; J gene: TRBJ2-7; V gene: TRBV21-1; CDR3 DNA: TGTGCCAGCAGCAGGTTGACAGGACATCCCTACGAGCAGTACTTC; CDR3 protein: CASSRLTGHPYEQYF
D gene: TRBD2; clone size: .; J gene: TRBJ2-1; V gene: TRBV5-1; CDR3 DNA: TGCGCCAGCAGCTTGTTAGCGGGAGGGCGGGGCAATGAGCAGTTCTTC; CDR3 protein: CASSLLAGGRGNEQFF
D gene: TRBD1; clone size: .; J gene: TRBJ2-2; V gene: TRBV9; CDR3 DNA: TGTGCCAGCAGGGCAGGGACAGGGGAACCCGGGGAGCTGTTTTTT; CDR3 protein: CASRAGTGEPGELFF
D gene: .; clone size: .; J gene: TRBJ1-4; V gene: TRBV19; CDR3 DNA: TGTGCCAGTAGTGCAGCAGGGGTGGCTTGGGAAAAACTGTTTTTT; CDR3 protein: CASSAAGVAWEKLFF
D gene: TRBD1; clone size: .; J gene: TRBJ1-5; V gene: TRBV2; CDR3 DNA: TGTGCCAGCAGTGAGGCCGGGACAGGGAATCAGCCCCAGCATTTT; CDR3 protein: CASSEAGTGNQPQHF
D gene: .; clone size: .; J gene: TRBJ2-6; V gene: TRBV4-2; CDR3 DNA: TGTGCCAGCAGCCAAGATTTCGCTGGGGCCAACGTCCTGACTTTC; CDR3 protein: CASSQDFAGANVLTF
D gene: .; clone size: .; J gene: TRBJ1-5; V gene: TRBV5-8; CDR3 DNA: TGTGCCAGCAGCTTGGGGACAGAAAGCAATCAGCCCCAGCATTTT; CDR3 protein: CASSLGTESNQPQHF
D gene: TRBD1; clone size: .; J gene: TRBJ2-5; V gene: TRBV4-1; CDR3 DNA: TGCGCCAGCAGCCGTTTGGGACAGGGGATGGAGACCCAGTACTTC; CDR3 protein: CASSRLGQGMETQYF
D gene: TRBD1; clone size: .; J gene: TRBJ2-7; V gene: TRBV7-2; CDR3 DNA: TGTGCCAGCAGCTCTGCAGGGGGAGAGTCTTACGAGCAGTACTTC; CDR3 protein: CASSSAGGESYEQYF
D gene: .; clone size: .; J gene: TRBJ2-1; V gene: TRBV1; CDR3 DNA: TGCACCAGCAGGCCCCACAGGGGGGGTTACAATGAGCAGTTCTTC; CDR3 protein: CTSRPHRGGYNEQFF
D gene: .; clone size: .; J gene: TRBJ2-7; V gene: TRBV9; CDR3 DNA: TGTGCCAGCAGCGTAGTAGAAGGTATGAGCGCCTACGAGCAGTACTTC; CDR3 protein: CASSVVEGMSAYEQYF
D gene: .; clone size: .; J gene: TRBJ2-5; V gene: TRBV29-1; CDR3 DNA: TGCAGCGTCGACCACAGGGTCGATTTGGAGACCCAGTACTTC; CDR3 protein: CSVDHRVDLETQYF
D gene: .; clone size: .; J gene: TRBJ2-7; V gene: TRBV6-5; CDR3 DNA: TGTGCCAGCAGGGAGACAGGATCCTACGAGCAGTACTTC; CDR3 protein: CASRETGSYEQYF
D gene: TRBD2; clone size: .; J gene: TRBJ2-7; V gene: TRBV18; CDR3 DNA: TGTGCCAGCTCACCACGCGGGGCTAGCGGGACCTACGAGCAGTACTTC; CDR3 protein: CASSPRGASGTYEQYF
D gene: .; clone size: once; J gene: TRBJ2-1; V gene: TRBV29-1; CDR3 DNA: TGCAGCGTTGTACAGGCCTACAATGAGCAGTTCTTC; CDR3 protein: CSVVQAYNEQFF
D gene: .; clone size: .; J gene: TRBJ2-5; V gene: TRBV9; CDR3 DNA: TGTGCCAGCAGCGTAGGTCAGGGCCAAGAGACCCAGTACTTC; CDR3 protein: CASSVGQGQETQYF
D gene: .; clone size: .; J gene: TRBJ2-1; V gene: TRBV4-3; CDR3 DNA: TGCGCCAGCAGCCAAGATCGGAGTTTTTCCTACAATGAGCAGTTCTTC; CDR3 protein: CASSQDRSFSYNEQFF
D gene: .; clone size: .; J gene: TRBJ2-2; V gene: TRBV30; CDR3 DNA: TGTGCCTGGAGCCCCGGACTCAACACCGGGGAGCTGTTTTTT; CDR3 protein: CAWSPGLNTGELFF
D gene: TRBD1; clone size: .; J gene: TRBJ1-2; V gene: TRBV28; CDR3 DNA: TGTGCCAGCAGTTTACTTTTTAGGACAGGGCCCTCCTATGGCTACACCTTC; CDR3 protein: CASSLLFRTGPSYGYTF
D gene: .; clone size: .; J gene: TRBJ2-5; V gene: TRBV29-1; CDR3 DNA: TGCAGCGTTGAAGAAGGACAGTTCCAAGAGACCCAGTACTTC; CDR3 protein: CSVEEGQFQETQYF
D gene: .; clone size: .; J gene: TRBJ1-2; V gene: TRBV6-5; CDR3 DNA: TGTGCCAGCAGTACCCAAAAGTCAAGAGGGGGCTACACCTTC; CDR3 protein: CASSTQKSRGGYTF
D gene: TRBD1; clone size: few; J gene: TRBJ1-2; V gene: TRBV7-9; CDR3 DNA: TGTGCCAGCAGCACAGGGACAGGGGGCGGCTATGGCTACACCTTC; CDR3 protein: CASSTGTGGGYGYTF
D gene: TRBD1; clone size: .; J gene: TRBJ2-7; V gene: TRBV28; CDR3 DNA: TGTGCCAGCAGACGCCGGACAGGGACGGGGCCCTACGAGCAGTACTTC; CDR3 protein: CASRRRTGTGPYEQYF
D gene: .; clone size: .; J gene: TRBJ1-5; V gene: TRBV28; CDR3 DNA: TGTGCCAGCAGTTTCCTACAGGGTTTCAATCAGCCCCAGCATTTT; CDR3 protein: CASSFLQGFNQPQHF
D gene: TRBD1; clone size: .; J gene: TRBJ1-2; V gene: TRBV6-1; CDR3 DNA: TGTGCCAGCAGTGAGACAGGGATTGCGTTCTATGGCTACACCTTC; CDR3 protein: CASSETGIAFYGYTF
D gene: .; clone size: .; J gene: TRBJ2-1; V gene: TRBV27; CDR3 DNA: TGTGCCAGCAGTTTCACAGTCTCCTACAATGAGCAGTTCTTC; CDR3 protein: CASSFTVSYNEQFF
D gene: .; clone size: .; J gene: TRBJ2-3; V gene: TRBV6-5; CDR3 DNA: TGTGCCAGCAGCTCCCCGGGGGGCGCAGATACGCAGTATTTT; CDR3 protein: CASSSPGGADTQYF
D gene: TRBD2; clone size: .; J gene: TRBJ2-7; V gene: TRBV28; CDR3 DNA: TGTGCCAGCAGTCCCGCGGGGCGGGAGGGATCCTACGAGCAGTACTTC; CDR3 protein: CASSPAGREGSYEQYF
D gene: .; clone size: few; J gene: TRBJ1-3; V gene: TRBV19; CDR3 DNA: TGTGCCAGTAGGACAGCCGGAAACACCATATATTTT; CDR3 protein: CASRTAGNTIYF
D gene: .; clone size: .; J gene: TRBJ1-1; V gene: TRBV7-8; CDR3 DNA: TGTGCCAGCAGCCCCGACAGATTGACTGAAGCTTTCTTT; CDR3 protein: CASSPDRLTEAFF
D gene: .; clone size: .; J gene: TRBJ2-2; V gene: TRBV7-2; CDR3 DNA: TGTGCCAGCAGCTTAGTTGCCCAGTCCGGGACCGGGGAGCTGTTTTTT; CDR3 protein: CASSLVAQSGTGELFF